The clone carrying this TCR beta chain was detected ten times or more. Its antigen is still unknown. These data originate in a study of identical twins. Study outcomes and limitations: Whereas memory repertoires showed no such difference, abundant cord blood beta clonotypes carried fewer insertions.

MiXCR, applied by TCRdb to the 5' RACE reads, yields one record per CDR3 protein. The sample carries more than 400,000 distinct CDR3 sequences, over 12% recorded once. V shed 2 bases, J shed 5 bases, and the junction held 4 bases outside the gene matches. Germline CDR1 and CDR2: LGHNA and YNFKEQ. This CDR3 has 14 residues. The data were also submitted as part of a second study, on yellow fever vaccine responses in identical twins.

The receptor was isolated from a woman between 18 and 30 years old in good health. The sequenced sample consisted of CD4+ T cells sorted from blood. This chain links TRBV4-2 with TRBJ2-5, with TRBD1 matching 8 bases. This CDR3 reads CASSQTGGRETQYF. For the CDR3, the DNA is TGTGCCAGCAGCCAAACAGGGGGAAGGGAGACCCAGTACTTC.